The next 18 T cell receptor beta chains were all read from a single sample in a study of T cells after yellow fever vaccination. TCRdb re-analysed the 5' RACE reads in MiXCR, keeping a single row per CDR3 protein. The sample holds about 160,000 distinct CDR3 sequences, less than 9% seen once. Sequences were derived from CD4+ T cells sorted from PBMCs, sampled less than 6 days after the first yellow fever vaccination. These receptors were obtained from a young man who received the YFV17D yellow fever vaccine.

This clonotype was seen repeatedly, ten times or more. V gene TRBV11-2 combines with J gene TRBJ2-2; 9 positions match TRBD1. CDR3 size: 15 residues. Germline V gives CDR1 SGHAT, CDR2 FQNNGV. The trim removed 5 bases at V and 4 bases at J, leaving 5 bases unmatched. DNA for the CDR3: TGTGCCAGCAGCCTGTGGACAGGGGTCACCGGGGAGCTGTTTTTT. It specifies CASSLWTGVTGELFF. The variable domain in full, completed from reference TRBV11-2 and TRBJ2-2, reads EAGVAQSPRYKIIEKRQSVAFWCNPISGHATLYWYQQILGQGPKLLIQFQNNGVVDDSQLPKDRFSAERLKGVDSTLKIQPAKLEDSAVYLCASSLWTGVTGELFFGEGSRLTVL.

This clonotype showed up many times. CDR3 loop: CASSLAPRQETQYF. Here the CDR3 DNA reads TGCGCCAGCAGCTTGGCCCCCCGACAAGAGACCCAGTACTTC. The chain is built from TRBV5-1 and TRBJ2-5; D is undetermined. Per germline, CDR1 SGHRS and CDR2 YFSETQ. Trimming stripped 0 bases from V and 2 bases from J, with 8 bases between. The CDR3 has 14 residues.

This clonotype was seen more than once but under ten times. The rearrangement links TRBV9 to TRBJ1-3, with a weak D call TRBD1 (5 bases). The ends were cut back, 5 bases at V and 4 bases at J, with 13 bases in the middle. The CDR3 has 14 amino acids. Germline CDR1 SGDLS, CDR2 YYNGEE. CDR3 in amino acids: CASSDSGDGNTIYF. As DNA, the CDR3 is TGTGCCAGCAGTGACTCGGGGGACGGAAACACCATATATTTT.

This rearrangement joins TRBV30 to TRBJ1-3, with a weak D call TRBD1 (5 bases). Germline V gives CDR1 GTSNPN, CDR2 SVGIG (reference sequence). The CDR3 length is 17 residues. V dropped 4 bases and J dropped 0 bases, with 19 bases sitting between them. The CDR3 sequence: CAWTTWRQPNSGNTIYF. DNA for the CDR3: TGTGCCTGGACCACTTGGAGACAGCCGAACTCTGGAAACACCATATATTTT.

For this clonotype: This could be a read error, since a much larger clone is one nucleotide away. The chain recombines TRBV12-3 or TRBV12-4 with TRBJ2-2; 7 nucleotides match TRBD1. Trimming removed 9 bases from V and 4 bases from J; junction bases left unmatched: 14. This CDR3 spans 16 amino acids. The CDR3 nucleotides read TGTGCCAGTCTACGACAGGGCCAAGCGAGCACCGGGGAGCTGTTTTTT. It yields the protein CASLRQGQASTGELFF.

The chain couples TRBV9 to TRBJ2-3; 16 bases match TRBD2. CDR1 and CDR2 (germline): SGDLS, YYNGEE. The CDR3 runs 17 residues. With 2 bases clipped from V and 5 bases from J, the junction kept 5 bases outside the gene matches. CDR3 amino acids: CASSVGTSGGAGDTQYF. The CDR3 coding sequence is TGTGCCAGCAGCGTTGGGACTAGCGGGGGGGCCGGAGATACGCAGTATTTT. The complete variable domain, with remaining parts taken from reference TRBV9 and TRBJ2-3, reads DSGVTQTPKHLITATGQRVTLRCSPRSGDLSVYWYQQSLDQGLQFLIQYYNGEERAKGNILERFSAQQFPDLHSELNLSSLELGDSALYFCASSVGTSGGAGDTQYFGPGTRLTVL.

The chain uses TRBV7-8 and TRBJ1-6, with D hard to call. Trimming removed 8 bases from V and 6 bases from J, with 17 bases in between. Looked up from germline, CDR1 is SGHVS and CDR2 is FQNEAQ. This CDR3 has 15 residues. For the CDR3, the DNA is TGTGCCAGCGGCCAATGGGGAAACCTTAATTCACCCCTCCACTTT. This encodes CASGQWGNLNSPLHF.

This clonotype was counted many times. This chain links TRBV5-6 with TRBJ2-5; D is perhaps TRBD1 (6 bases). Germline CDR1 SGHDT, CDR2 YYEEEE. This CDR3 is 15 amino acids long. V lost 4 bases, J lost 5 bases, and 18 bases lay in between. CDR3 nucleotide sequence: TGTGCCAGCAGCCCAGGGACAATAGATGGGGAGACCCAGTACTTC. This codes for CASSPGTIDGETQYF.

This clonotype appeared many times. V and J are TRBV5-5 and TRBJ2-5; TRBD2 aligns across 8 bases. J lost 3 bases, V lost 3 bases, and 16 bases had no gene match. The CDR3 spans 18 residues. CDR1 and CDR2 from the germline V gene are SGHKS and YYEKEE (reference sequence). For the CDR3, the DNA is TGTGCCAGCAGCTATTCCCCGGGAGGGGCGCTCCTTAAAGAGACCCAGTACTTC. Translation gives CASSYSPGGALLKETQYF. Complete variable domain (other parts from reference TRBV5-5 and TRBJ2-5): DAGVTQSPTHLIKTRGQQVTLRCSPISGHKSVSWYQQVLGQGPQFIFQYYEKEERGRGNFPDRFSARQFPNYSSELNVNALLLGDSALYLCASSYSPGGALLKETQYFGPGTRLLVL.

This clonotype was detected ten times or more. The chain uses TRBV6-2 or TRBV6-3 and TRBJ2-7; D not certain. The CDR3 sequence is 15 residues long. CDR1 and CDR2 (germline): MNHEY, SVGEGT. V lost 8 bases and J lost 1, with 18 bases in between. The CDR3 protein is CASHLIPGKSYEQYF. The CDR3 DNA follows: TGTGCCAGCCACCTCATTCCGGGCAAGTCCTACGAGCAGTACTTC.

Many counts were recorded for this clonotype. The chain carries TRBV14 and TRBJ2-3; TRBD2 is a possible D gene (6 bases). V shed 0 bases and J shed 1 base, with 11 bases lying between them. This CDR3 region has 16 residues. Per the germline V gene, CDR1 is SGHDN and CDR2 is FVKESK. CDR3 region: CASSQDLGGRTDTQYF. The DNA of the CDR3 is TGTGCCAGCAGCCAAGATCTAGGAGGGCGCACAGATACGCAGTATTTT.

This clonotype came up many times. The rearrangement links TRBV27 to TRBJ2-3; no clear D. This CDR3 comprises 15 residues. The V and J ends lost 5 bases and 0 bases respectively, with 12 bases between them. Looked up from germline, CDR1 is MNHEY and CDR2 is SMNVEV (reference sequence). The CDR3 is CASSRVRPSTDTQYF. CDR3 DNA sequence: TGTGCCAGCAGTCGGGTACGCCCTAGCACAGATACGCAGTATTTT.

This clonotype was seen ten or more times. The rearrangement uses TRBV11-2 and TRBJ2-5; 7 bases match TRBD1. With 6 bases clipped from V and 7 bases from J, the junction kept 11 bases outside the gene matches. Germline assignment: CDR1 SGHAT and CDR2 FQNNGV. The CDR3 loop spans 14 amino acids. Here the CDR3 DNA reads TGTGCCAGCAGTTCTCCCAGGGGGTACGCGACCCAGTACTTC. Protein: CASSSPRGYATQYF.

The table lists this clonotype with many counts. V usage is TRBV7-6 and J usage is TRBJ2-3; D not certain. CDR3 length: 15 amino acids. CDR1 is SGHVS, CDR2 FNYEAQ, per germline. V was shortened by 5 bases and J by 1 base, with 13 bases between the two germline ends. The CDR3 sequence is CASSPIRQGTDTQYF. DNA for the CDR3: TGTGCCAGCAGCCCGATCCGACAAGGCACAGATACGCAGTATTTT.

V gene TRBV4-3 combines with J gene TRBJ1-4; D gene ambiguous. V lost 0 bases and J 1 base, leaving 12 bases between the germline ends. Germline V gives CDR1 LGHNA, CDR2 YSLEER. The CDR3 length is 17 residues. The CDR3: CASSQDLGRGTNEKLFF. The CDR3 region has the DNA TGCGCCAGCAGCCAAGATCTAGGACGGGGAACTAATGAAAAACTGTTTTTT.

In its sample, this clonotype was seen a few times. V and J are TRBV12-3 or TRBV12-4 and TRBJ1-6, with D maybe TRBD1 (5 bases). Trimming took 5 bases from V and 10 from J, leaving 9 bases between them. The CDR3 is 12 amino acids. The CDR3 nucleotides are TGTGCCAGCAGTGCAGGGCAATCACCCCTCCACTTT. Amino acid sequence: CASSAGQSPLHF.

This clonotype appeared many times. The rearrangement uses TRBV18 and TRBJ1-5; 7 bases match TRBD1. J gave up 0 bases and V 3 bases, and 2 bases lay outside the gene matches. Germline V CDR1 and CDR2: KGHSH, LQKENI. CDR3 size: 15 residues. The CDR3 DNA sequence: TGTGCCAGCTCACCTGGGACAGATAGCAATCAGCCCCAGCATTTT. Amino acids: CASSPGTDSNQPQHF.

This clonotype showed up many times. In DNA form, the CDR3 reads TGTGCCATCAGTGAGTCGTCGAACACTGAAGCTTTCTTT. This codes for CAISESSNTEAFF. This sequence joins TRBV10-3 and TRBJ1-1; the D is unclear. This CDR3 region has 13 residues. Per the germline V gene, CDR1 is ENHRY and CDR2 is SYGVKD. Trimming cost V 0 bases and J 1 base, with 3 bases left between them.